This is a list of T cell receptor beta chains from one sample in a study of CD8 T cells in ankylosing spondylitis. TCRdb itself ran the 5' RACE reads through MiXCR, one entry per CDR3 protein. Among 450,000 to 550,000 distinct CDR3 sequences listed, approximately 5% were seen once. The sequencing input was blood, either unsorted or a sorted T cell fraction (not recorded which). All receptors derive from a male donor with ankylosing spondylitis. The CDR3 runs from the conserved cysteine through the conserved F or W. Each record gives: D gene, J gene, clone size, V gene, CDR3 DNA, CDR3 protein. D genes are given only for firm matches. A clone size is listed for some rows: how often the clone was seen (once, few, many), or a class if it is expanded.

D gene: NA
J gene: TRBJ1-2
clone size: many
V gene: TRBV7-9
CDR3 DNA: TGTGCCAGCAGCTTAGTACAGATGGAAGGCTACACCTTC
CDR3 protein: CASSLVQMEGYTF

D gene: NA
J gene: TRBJ1-2
clone size: many
V gene: TRBV7-9
CDR3 DNA: TGTGCCAGCAGCTTAGCCATTCCTGGCTACACCTTC
CDR3 protein: CASSLAIPGYTF

D gene: NA
J gene: TRBJ2-3
clone size: NA
V gene: TRBV7-2
CDR3 DNA: TGTGCCAGCAGCTTTATGTGGGATACGCAGTATTTT
CDR3 protein: CASSFMWDTQYF

D gene: NA
J gene: TRBJ2-1
clone size: few
V gene: TRBV29-1
CDR3 DNA: TGCAGCGTTGGAGACGGAGAGATGAAGTTCTTC
CDR3 protein: CSVGDGEMKFF

D gene: TRBD2
J gene: TRBJ2-3
clone size: many
V gene: TRBV6-5
CDR3 DNA: TGTGCCAGCAGTTACGCGGGGGTATCAGATACGCAGTATTTT
CDR3 protein: CASSYAGVSDTQYF

D gene: NA
J gene: TRBJ2-1
clone size: many
V gene: TRBV12-3/TRBV12-4
CDR3 DNA: TGTGCCAGCAGTCCCCGACTAACCGCTCCCCATGAGCAGTTCTTC
CDR3 protein: CASSPRLTAPHEQFF

D gene: TRBD1
J gene: TRBJ1-2
clone size: NA
V gene: TRBV4-3
CDR3 DNA: TGCGCCAGCAGCCGAGCAGGGGGCTATGGCTACACCTTC
CDR3 protein: CASSRAGGYGYTF

D gene: TRBD1
J gene: TRBJ2-5
clone size: many
V gene: TRBV5-1
CDR3 DNA: TGCGCCAGCAGCTTGGAAAGAGGGGGCGAGGAGACCCAGTACTTC
CDR3 protein: CASSLERGGEETQYF

D gene: NA
J gene: TRBJ2-7
clone size: many
V gene: TRBV6-9
CDR3 DNA: TGTGCCAGCAGTTGTCCCGACAGAAAGTCCTACGAGCAGTACTTC
CDR3 protein: CASSCPDRKSYEQYF

D gene: NA
J gene: TRBJ2-1
clone size: NA
V gene: TRBV29-1
CDR3 DNA: TGCAGCGTTGATAGGCGGGATTACGGCAATGAGCAGTTCTTC
CDR3 protein: CSVDRRDYGNEQFF

D gene: NA
J gene: TRBJ1-1
clone size: many
V gene: TRBV9
CDR3 DNA: TGTGCCAGCAAGGAGCTCAAAGCCACTGAAGCTTTCTTT
CDR3 protein: CASKELKATEAFF

D gene: NA
J gene: TRBJ2-7
clone size: few
V gene: TRBV2
CDR3 DNA: TGTGCCATAACGGGGGAAAGGGTCTACGAGCAGTACTTC
CDR3 protein: CAITGERVYEQYF

D gene: NA
J gene: TRBJ2-1
clone size: many
V gene: TRBV4-3
CDR3 DNA: TGCGCCAGCAGCCAACTGGGGTTTCCGGGAGTCCCTAATGAGCAGTTCTTC
CDR3 protein: CASSQLGFPGVPNEQFF

D gene: NA
J gene: TRBJ1-1
clone size: many
V gene: TRBV20-1
CDR3 DNA: TGCAGTGCTAGAAGGGGGGGGGACACTGAAGCTTTCTTT
CDR3 protein: CSARRGGDTEAFF

D gene: TRBD1
J gene: TRBJ1-2
clone size: many
V gene: TRBV10-3
CDR3 DNA: TGTGCCATCAGCCGACAGGGCACTCTTAACTATGGCTACACCTTC
CDR3 protein: CAISRQGTLNYGYTF

D gene: NA
J gene: TRBJ1-1
clone size: many
V gene: TRBV27
CDR3 DNA: TGTGCCAGCAGCCCACGTGGGAGTGGTGAAGCTTTCTTT
CDR3 protein: CASSPRGSGEAFF

D gene: NA
J gene: TRBJ2-3
clone size: NA
V gene: TRBV11-2
CDR3 DNA: TGTGCCAGCAGCTTAAGGGACCAAGGGGATACGCAGTATTTT
CDR3 protein: CASSLRDQGDTQYF

D gene: TRBD2
J gene: TRBJ2-3
clone size: many
V gene: TRBV5-5
CDR3 DNA: TGTGCCAGCAGCTTGGCCGACGGGGGGACTAGCACAGATACGCAGTATTTT
CDR3 protein: CASSLADGGTSTDTQYF

D gene: TRBD2
J gene: TRBJ2-7
clone size: NA
V gene: TRBV11-2
CDR3 DNA: TGTGCCAGCAGCTCCGCGGGGGGCTTAAGCCACGAGCAGTACTTC
CDR3 protein: CASSSAGGLSHEQYF

D gene: NA
J gene: TRBJ1-2
clone size: many
V gene: TRBV7-6
CDR3 DNA: TGTGCCAGCAGCCAAGGGACGGATTTCTATGGCTACACCTTC
CDR3 protein: CASSQGTDFYGYTF

D gene: NA
J gene: TRBJ2-3
clone size: many
V gene: TRBV5-5
CDR3 DNA: TGTGCCAGCAGCTTCCGGGACGTGGATACGCAGTATTTT
CDR3 protein: CASSFRDVDTQYF

D gene: TRBD2
J gene: TRBJ2-7
clone size: many
V gene: TRBV10-3
CDR3 DNA: TGTGCCATCAGTGAGCTTCGACTAGCCACCTACGAGCAGTACTTC
CDR3 protein: CAISELRLATYEQYF

D gene: NA
J gene: TRBJ2-1
clone size: NA
V gene: TRBV7-9
CDR3 DNA: TGTGCCAGCAGCTTACCTTCGGACACCCTACAGTTCTTC
CDR3 protein: CASSLPSDTLQFF

D gene: NA
J gene: TRBJ2-7
clone size: many
V gene: TRBV20-1
CDR3 DNA: TGCAGTGCGCGTAAGGGACCAGGGGGAGGGAACGAGCAGTACTTC
CDR3 protein: CSARKGPGGGNEQYF

D gene: NA
J gene: TRBJ2-2
clone size: few
V gene: TRBV7-8
CDR3 DNA: TGTGCCAGCAGCGCAATTGGGACCCGGACGGCCGGGGAGCTGTTTTTT
CDR3 protein: CASSAIGTRTAGELFF

D gene: NA
J gene: TRBJ1-6
clone size: many
V gene: TRBV28
CDR3 DNA: TGTGCCAGCAGTTTATACCCCAAAGCATCACCCCTCCACTTT
CDR3 protein: CASSLYPKASPLHF

D gene: NA
J gene: TRBJ1-1
clone size: many
V gene: TRBV12-3/TRBV12-4
CDR3 DNA: TGTGCCAGCAGTTTTGTAGGGGGTACTGAAGCTTTCTTT
CDR3 protein: CASSFVGGTEAFF

D gene: NA
J gene: TRBJ2-7
clone size: NA
V gene: TRBV3-1
CDR3 DNA: TGTGCCAGCAGCCCCGAGGGCTACGAGCAGTACTTC
CDR3 protein: CASSPEGYEQYF

D gene: TRBD2
J gene: TRBJ2-1
clone size: many
V gene: TRBV20-1
CDR3 DNA: TGCAGTGCGGCTAGCGGGAGGGAAAATGAGCAGTTCTTC
CDR3 protein: CSAASGRENEQFF

D gene: NA
J gene: TRBJ1-4
clone size: few
V gene: TRBV7-8
CDR3 DNA: TGTGCCAGCAGCTCTAGTGAGGGTTCAGGGGAAAAACTGTTTTTT
CDR3 protein: CASSSSEGSGEKLFF

D gene: TRBD1
J gene: TRBJ1-2
clone size: many
V gene: TRBV12-3/TRBV12-4
CDR3 DNA: TGTGCCAGCAGTCGGGACAGCCGATGCACCTTC
CDR3 protein: CASSRDSRCTF

D gene: NA
J gene: TRBJ2-1
clone size: many
V gene: TRBV20-1
CDR3 DNA: TGCAGTGCCCACCGGGCGGGGCATGAGCAGTTCTTC
CDR3 protein: CSAHRAGHEQFF

D gene: TRBD2
J gene: TRBJ2-7
clone size: many
V gene: TRBV7-9
CDR3 DNA: TGTGCCAGCAGCTTAGCGTGGTACAGCGGGAGATCCGAGCAGTACTTC
CDR3 protein: CASSLAWYSGRSEQYF

D gene: NA
J gene: TRBJ2-2
clone size: NA
V gene: TRBV20-1
CDR3 DNA: TGCAGTGCTGATGGGTCCTCTATAGGCGGGGAGCTGTTTTTT
CDR3 protein: CSADGSSIGGELFF

D gene: NA
J gene: TRBJ2-2
clone size: many
V gene: TRBV4-2
CDR3 DNA: TGTGCCAGCAGCCAAGAGTCGGGGGCGAACACCGGGGAGCTGTTTTTT
CDR3 protein: CASSQESGANTGELFF

D gene: NA
J gene: TRBJ1-4
clone size: many
V gene: TRBV12-3/TRBV12-4
CDR3 DNA: TGTGCCAGCAGTCTACAGGAGGGGGAGAATGAAAAACTGTTTTTT
CDR3 protein: CASSLQEGENEKLFF

D gene: NA
J gene: TRBJ2-7
clone size: few
V gene: TRBV19
CDR3 DNA: TGTGCCAGTAGTATACAGGCCGCCTACGAGCAGTACTTC
CDR3 protein: CASSIQAAYEQYF

D gene: TRBD1
J gene: TRBJ1-5
clone size: many
V gene: TRBV12-3/TRBV12-4
CDR3 DNA: TGTGCCAGCAGTTTAACGACAGGGATGGGCAATCAGCCCCAGCATTTT
CDR3 protein: CASSLTTGMGNQPQHF

D gene: NA
J gene: TRBJ2-2
clone size: many
V gene: TRBV12-5
CDR3 DNA: TGTGCTAGTGGTTTCGGCTACGGGGAGCTGTTTTTT
CDR3 protein: CASGFGYGELFF

D gene: NA
J gene: TRBJ1-6
clone size: few
V gene: TRBV6-1
CDR3 DNA: TGTGCCAGCACCCCCCACATGGGCTCCTATAATTCACCCCTCCACTTT
CDR3 protein: CASTPHMGSYNSPLHF

D gene: NA
J gene: TRBJ1-1
clone size: many
V gene: TRBV7-9
CDR3 DNA: TGTGCCAGCAGCCCGGGACACGTCGAAGCTTTCTTT
CDR3 protein: CASSPGHVEAFF

D gene: NA
J gene: TRBJ2-7
clone size: many
V gene: TRBV24-1
CDR3 DNA: TGTGCCACCAGTGATTCGTGGACTTACGAGCAGTACTTC
CDR3 protein: CATSDSWTYEQYF

D gene: NA
J gene: TRBJ1-4
clone size: many
V gene: TRBV18
CDR3 DNA: TGTGCCAGCTCACCGACCAGCCGCAGGCGGAATAATGAAAAACTGTTTTTT
CDR3 protein: CASSPTSRRRNNEKLFF

D gene: NA
J gene: TRBJ1-1
clone size: many
V gene: TRBV5-1
CDR3 DNA: TGCGCCAGCAGCCCCAACGTGGGGGCTGAAGCTTTCTTT
CDR3 protein: CASSPNVGAEAFF

D gene: NA
J gene: TRBJ1-1
clone size: many
V gene: TRBV10-3
CDR3 DNA: TGTGCCATCAGCTTGGCTGGAAGTGACACTGAAGCTTTCTTT
CDR3 protein: CAISLAGSDTEAFF

D gene: NA
J gene: TRBJ2-3
clone size: few
V gene: TRBV10-1
CDR3 DNA: TGCGCCAGCAGTGGGCCCCTAGGAGCGGCTAGCACAGATACGCAGTATTTT
CDR3 protein: CASSGPLGAASTDTQYF

D gene: TRBD1
J gene: TRBJ2-7
clone size: many
V gene: TRBV5-1
CDR3 DNA: TGCGCCAGCAGCACCGAGGGACAGGGGGTTTACGAGCAGTACTTC
CDR3 protein: CASSTEGQGVYEQYF

D gene: NA
J gene: TRBJ1-2
clone size: many
V gene: TRBV12-3/TRBV12-4
CDR3 DNA: TGTGCCAGCAGCCCCCGGGGGGCGTATGGCTACACCTTC
CDR3 protein: CASSPRGAYGYTF

D gene: NA
J gene: TRBJ2-1
clone size: many
V gene: TRBV11-3
CDR3 DNA: TGTGCCAGCAGCTTTAGGGGGAAGAATGAGCAGTTCTTC
CDR3 protein: CASSFRGKNEQFF

D gene: TRBD1
J gene: TRBJ2-7
clone size: many
V gene: TRBV4-1
CDR3 DNA: TGCGCCAGCAGCCACCCGGGACAGGGGATTTACGAGCAGTACTTC
CDR3 protein: CASSHPGQGIYEQYF